The source of this T cell receptor (beta chain) is a study of shared clonotypes between healthy human individuals. Whole-study results and caveats: Sharing of clonotypes among donors was expected to vary with sequencing depth.

Repertoires were generated with immunoSEQ multiplex PCR, while TCRdb's copy carries only in-frame clones and drops some. The sample records around 640,000 clones, approximately 96% being singletons. Germline CDR1 reads MDHEN; CDR2 reads SYDVKM. The V segment lost 7 bases and the J segment 1 base; nucleotides outside the gene matches: 3. The CDR3 sequence is 14 residues long. Naive CD8 cells comprised CD45RO-negative, CCR7-positively selected cells, excluding terminally differentiated effector memory CD45RA+ cells. This clone was counted a single time. Its antigen remains unidentified. The sample was naive CD8+ T cells sorted from blood. The chain has TRBV28 and TRBJ2-2; 7 bases fit TRBD2. The TCR comes from a woman aged 30 to 39 in good health. The CDR3 is CASKASGNTGELFF. CDR3 nucleotides: TGTGCCAGCAAGGCTAGCGGGAACACCGGGGAGCTGTTTTTT.